The 21 T cell receptor beta chains below come from one sample, sequenced in a study of CD8+ T cells in alopecia areata. Extraction of RNA preceded its reverse transcription into cDNA, which served as the sequencing template. The data were produced by immunoSEQ multiplex PCR, yet TCRdb's version contains in-frame clones alone and is incomplete. The data show about 130,000 clones, roughly 58% seen once. Here the sequenced sample was CD4+ T cells sorted from blood, taken at week 0. The source of these receptors is a human donor with alopecia areata.

The V gene is TRBV5-1, the J gene TRBJ2-1; 7 bases fit TRBD1. CDR1 and CDR2 (germline): SGHRS, YFSETQ. This CDR3 contains 11 residues. The ends lost 4 bases at V and 12 bases at J; junction bases unmatched: 4. CDR3 DNA sequence: TGCGCCAGCAGCCTTGGGGACAGGCAGTTCTTC. This encodes CASSLGDRQFF.

This clone has only a few counts. The CDR3 coding sequence is TGCGCCAGCAGCTTGAACGGGGTCCCAGATACGCAGTATTTT. Its protein is CASSLNGVPDTQYF. V and J are TRBV5-1 and TRBJ2-3; TRBD2 is a possible D gene (5 bases). The CDR3 is 14 amino acids. Trimming pared 1 base from V and 4 bases from J, leaving 10 bases between. Germline assignment: CDR1 SGHRS and CDR2 YFSETQ. The entire variable domain, with the rest obtained from reference TRBV5-1 and TRBJ2-3, is as follows: KAGVTQTPRYLIKTRGQQVTLSCSPISGHRSVSWYQQTPGQGLQFLFEYFSETQRNKGNFPGRFSGRQFSNSRSEMNVSTLELGDSALYLCASSLNGVPDTQYFGPGTRLTVL.

The rearrangement links TRBV2 to TRBJ1-1; weak D call: TRBD1 (6 bases). V was trimmed by 6 bases and J by 0 bases, leaving 14 bases between them. The CDR3 totals 15 residues. Germline values: CDR1 SNHLY, CDR2 FYNNEI. This chain's CDR3 is CASRENREMNTEAFF. Here the CDR3 DNA reads TGTGCCAGCAGAGAAAACAGGGAGATGAACACTGAAGCTTTCTTT.

The chain uses TRBV7-9 and TRBJ1-1; 9 nucleotides align to TRBD1. The CDR3 length is 15 residues. Germline V gene sequence: CDR1 SEHNR, CDR2 FQNEAQ (reference sequence). V lost 1 base, J lost 4 bases, and 4 bases stayed unmatched. The CDR3 protein is CASSLEGTGITEAFF. In DNA form, the CDR3 reads TGTGCCAGCAGCTTAGAGGGGACAGGGATCACTGAAGCTTTCTTT. The entire variable domain, with the rest obtained from reference TRBV7-9 and TRBJ1-1, is as follows: DTGVSQNPRHKITKRGQNVTFRCDPISEHNRLYWYRQTLGQGPEFLTYFQNEAQLEKSRLLSDRFSAERPKGSFSTLEIQRTEQGDSAMYLCASSLEGTGITEAFFGQGTRLTVV.

The rearrangement links TRBV7-3 to TRBJ2-1; a weak D match, TRBD2 (7 bases). Germline assignment: CDR1 SGHTA and CDR2 FQGTGA. The length of the CDR3 is 15 residues. V was cut by 2 bases and J by 10 bases, with 18 bases left in between. The CDR3, as DNA: TGTGCCAGCAGCTTACAGGGCGGGGGCCTTGTCGAGCAGTTCTTC. This translates into CASSLQGGGLVEQFF.

The rearrangement joins TRBV7-2 to TRBJ1-2; a possible D gene is TRBD1 (5 bases). Trimming stripped 5 bases from V and 7 bases from J, with 14 bases between. CDR1 and CDR2 (germline): SGHTA, FQGNSA. The CDR3 length is 13 residues. The CDR3 DNA sequence: TGTGCCAGCAGCGCGGAGTCAGGGCCTGGCTACACCTTC. Translation gives CASSAESGPGYTF.

The V and J genes are TRBV18 and TRBJ2-1; 11 nucleotides align to TRBD2. Germline V lookup: CDR1 KGHSH, CDR2 LQKENI. With 6 bases clipped from V and 5 bases from J, the junction kept 6 bases outside the gene matches. This CDR3 has 15 residues. The CDR3 sequence: CASSDSGGANNEQFF. The CDR3 nucleotides read TGTGCCAGCTCCGATAGCGGGGGGGCGAACAATGAGCAGTTCTTC.

This clone came up a few times. This rearrangement joins TRBV5-1 to TRBJ2-7, with D possibly TRBD1 on 6 matching bases. Germline V gene data show CDR1 as SGHRS and CDR2 as YFSETQ. The CDR3 is 15 amino acids. V was shortened by 7 bases and J by 4 bases, with 21 bases between the two germline ends. The CDR3 is CASQTDPGTNYEQYF. The DNA for the CDR3 is TGCGCCAGCCAAACCGACCCCGGGACAAATTACGAGCAGTACTTC.

The rearrangement uses TRBV4-1 and TRBJ1-5, with a possible D match to TRBD1 (5 bases). Germline-derived CDR1 and CDR2 are MGHRA and YSYEKL. V lost 2 bases and J 4 bases, leaving 15 bases between the germline ends. The CDR3 has 16 amino acids. As DNA, the CDR3 is TGCGCCAGCAGCCAAAATTCTTGGGGGGAGAATCAGCCCCAGCATTTT. Translated: CASSQNSWGENQPQHF.

The genes are TRBV4-3 and TRBJ1-2; 7 bases align to TRBD1. V was clipped by 4 bases and J by 4 bases; unmatched bases: 6. CDR3 size: 14 residues. The germline V gene encodes CDR1 LGHNA and CDR2 YSLEER. CDR3 bases: TGCGCCAGCAGCCCGACAGGGAGTATCTATGGCTACACCTTC. This codes for CASSPTGSIYGYTF.

The chain carries TRBV6-5 and TRBJ2-2, with no clear D. This CDR3 contains 14 residues. With 4 bases removed from V and 1 base from J, the gap between germline ends came to 7 bases. Looked up from germline, CDR1 is MNHEY and CDR2 is SVGAGI. CDR3 DNA: TGTGCCAGCAGTTTATTGATGAACACCGGGGAGCTGTTTTTT. Residues: CASSLLMNTGELFF.

The chain couples TRBV5-6 to TRBJ2-3; no firm D call. CDR3 length: 14 residues. CDR1 SGHDT and CDR2 YYEEEE come from the germline V gene. V dropped 5 bases and J dropped 4 bases, with 14 bases sitting between them. The CDR3 DNA follows: TGTGCCAGCAGTAAACTTCAGTCCTCAGATACGCAGTATTTT. Translated, it gives CASSKLQSSDTQYF.

The chain employs TRBV5-1 and TRBJ1-4; a weak D match, TRBD1 (5 bases). The germline V gene has CDR1 SGHRS and CDR2 YFSETQ. This CDR3 comprises 15 residues. Trimming removed 0 bases at V and 5 bases at J, with 11 bases between. The chain's CDR3 is CASSLAGTENEKLFF. The CDR3 DNA is TGCGCCAGCAGCTTGGCCGGGACGGAGAATGAAAAACTGTTTTTT.

This clone showed up just once. The rearrangement uses TRBV19 and TRBJ2-2, with D maybe TRBD2 (6 bases). The germline V gene encodes CDR1 LNHDA and CDR2 SQIVND (reference sequence). V was clipped by 10 bases and J by 2 bases, with 14 bases between them. The CDR3 totals 14 residues. CDR3 sequence reads: CATRRRVNTGELFF. Here the CDR3 DNA reads TGTGCCACCAGACGGAGGGTCAACACCGGGGAGCTGTTTTTT. The whole variable domain, filled in from reference TRBV19 and TRBJ2-2, reads DGGITQSPKYLFRKEGQNVTLSCEQNLNHDAMYWYRQDPGQGLRLIYYSQIVNDFQKGDIAEGYSVSREKKESFPLTVTSAQKNPTAFYLCATRRRVNTGELFFGEGSRLTVL.

DNA of the CDR3: TGTGCCAGCAGCCAGCTAGACAGGGGCTATGGCTACACCTTC. Its translation is CASSQLDRGYGYTF. This chain uses TRBV5-4 with TRBJ1-2; 8 bases agree with TRBD1. Germline CDR1 SGHNT, CDR2 YYREEE (reference sequence). The length of the CDR3 is 14 residues. Germline trimming cut 4 bases from V and 4 bases from J; bases unmatched to any gene: 6.

The rearrangement joins TRBV5-1 to TRBJ2-1; no firm D call. The CDR3 is made up of 12 amino acids. Per germline, CDR1 SGHRS and CDR2 YFSETQ. Trimming shortened V by 3 bases and J by 13 bases, and 14 bases separated the two germline ends. This CDR3 is CASSYSGHLQFF. In nucleotides, the CDR3 is TGCGCCAGCAGCTATTCCGGGCACCTTCAGTTCTTC.

This chain uses TRBV29-1 with TRBJ1-1, with 7 bases matching TRBD1. CDR1 is SQVTM, CDR2 ANQGSEA, per germline. This CDR3 has 16 amino acids. V lost 4 bases and J lost 1; bases outside the gene matches: 12. CDR3 DNA: TGCAGCGTTGGATTCGACAGGGTGCGAGGGAACACTGAAGCTTTCTTT. Translating gives CSVGFDRVRGNTEAFF.

V is TRBV2 and J is TRBJ1-1; 9 positions match TRBD1. Germline-derived CDR1 and CDR2 are SNHLY and FYNNEI. V shed 6 bases, J shed 5 bases, and the junction held 13 bases outside the gene matches. The CDR3 contains 16 residues. The CDR3 reads CASSPDRGTLKTEAFF. As DNA, the CDR3 is TGTGCCAGCAGCCCCGACAGGGGGACTTTAAAAACTGAAGCTTTCTTT.

This chain connects TRBV19 to TRBJ1-1; possible D gene TRBD1, 5 bases. CDR3 size: 15 residues. CDR1 is LNHDA, CDR2 SQIVND, per germline (reference sequence). Between the trimmed V and J ends, which lost 6 bases and 3 bases, there was a span of 17 bases. The DNA for the CDR3 is TGTGCCAGTAGGGACCGCCGGGACGGGGACACTGAAGCTTTCTTT. Translation gives CASRDRRDGDTEAFF.

This rearrangement joins TRBV7-2 to TRBJ1-2; weak D call: TRBD1 (6 bases). Germline values: CDR1 SGHTA, CDR2 FQGNSA. V dropped 5 bases and J dropped 8 bases, with 9 bases sitting between them. This CDR3 has 11 amino acids. DNA for the CDR3: TGTGCCAGCAGCCGCAGGGGCGGCTACACCTTC. Translation: CASSRRGGYTF.

The chain employs TRBV4-1 and TRBJ2-3; D not certain. Germline V gives CDR1 MGHRA, CDR2 YSYEKL. Trimming cost V 1 base and J 5 bases, with 10 bases left between them. This CDR3 has 14 residues. In nucleotides, the CDR3 is TGCGCCAGCAGCCAAGTTACGGGCCGAGATACGCAGTATTTT. Amino acids: CASSQVTGRDTQYF.